This is a list of T cell receptor beta chains from one sample in a study of shared clonotypes between healthy human individuals. Assay: immunoSEQ multiplex PCR; the TCRdb copy retains only in-frame clones and omits some. Of 2,500,000 or so clones in the sample, just under 95% were seen once. The sequenced sample consisted of naive CD4+ T cells from PBMCs. All receptors derive from a man between 18 and 29 years old in good health. Some clones in this sample may be carry-over from other donors' samples. The CDR3 runs from the conserved cysteine through the conserved F or W. The order of the fields is CDR3 DNA, CDR3 protein, J gene, V gene, clone size, D gene. D genes are given only for firm matches. Where a row states a size, it is once, few, many or the class of an expanded clone; other rows omit it.

CDR3nt: TGTGCCAGCAGTGCGACCGGGACAGGGCACTACGAGCAGTACTTC; CDR3aa: CASSATGTGHYEQYF; j_gene: TRBJ2-7; v_gene: TRBV6-1; abundance: -; d_gene: TRBD1
CDR3nt: TGTGCCAGCAGCAAGCAGAGGAATGAGCAGTTCTTC; CDR3aa: CASSKQRNEQFF; j_gene: TRBJ2-1; v_gene: TRBV27; abundance: -; d_gene: -
CDR3nt: TGCGCCAGCAGCTCTAGCGGGACCTCCTACGAGCAGTACTTC; CDR3aa: CASSSSGTSYEQYF; j_gene: TRBJ2-7; v_gene: TRBV5-1; abundance: -; d_gene: TRBD2
CDR3nt: TGTGCCAGCAGCGTAGTGGGGTCTGGGGCCAACGTCCTGACTTTC; CDR3aa: CASSVVGSGANVLTF; j_gene: TRBJ2-6; v_gene: TRBV9; abundance: -; d_gene: -
CDR3nt: TGCGCCAGCAGCCAAGTTAGGGCGAACACTGAAGCTTTCTTT; CDR3aa: CASSQVRANTEAFF; j_gene: TRBJ1-1; v_gene: TRBV4-1; abundance: -; d_gene: -
CDR3nt: TGCAGCGTTACCAGGGATAATGAAAAACTGTTTTTT; CDR3aa: CSVTRDNEKLFF; j_gene: TRBJ1-4; v_gene: TRBV29-1; abundance: -; d_gene: -
CDR3nt: TGTGCCAGCAAGCTTGGGGATGCCTATGAAAAACTGTTTTTT; CDR3aa: CASKLGDAYEKLFF; j_gene: TRBJ1-4; v_gene: TRBV28; abundance: -; d_gene: -
CDR3nt: TGTGCCAGCAGTGAAGTTGTCACGAACACTGAAGCTTTCTTT; CDR3aa: CASSEVVTNTEAFF; j_gene: TRBJ1-1; v_gene: TRBV2; abundance: -; d_gene: -
CDR3nt: TGTGCCAGCAGAGGGGCATCAAGTCCCTATGGCTACACCTTC; CDR3aa: CASRGASSPYGYTF; j_gene: TRBJ1-2; v_gene: TRBV6-5; abundance: -; d_gene: -
CDR3nt: TGTGCCAGCAGCTTTCAGGGGCCGCTTCCAAACTATGGCTACACCTTC; CDR3aa: CASSFQGPLPNYGYTF; j_gene: TRBJ1-2; v_gene: TRBV7-2; abundance: once; d_gene: -
CDR3nt: TGTGCCAGCAGCCCGGGGGGCGGGAGGGCAATCGGGGAGCTGTTTTTT; CDR3aa: CASSPGGGRAIGELFF; j_gene: TRBJ2-2; v_gene: TRBV7-2; abundance: -; d_gene: TRBD2
CDR3nt: TGTGCCAGCAGCTCTTCGACAGGCTCTGGAAACACCATATATTTT; CDR3aa: CASSSSTGSGNTIYF; j_gene: TRBJ1-3; v_gene: TRBV7-9; abundance: -; d_gene: -
CDR3nt: TGTGCCAGCAGCTTAGCCAGCATCCTCTCCTACGAGCAGTACTTC; CDR3aa: CASSLASILSYEQYF; j_gene: TRBJ2-7; v_gene: TRBV7-9; abundance: -; d_gene: -
CDR3nt: TGTGCCAGCAGCTCCAGAACGGCTGGCGCAGATACGCAGTATTTT; CDR3aa: CASSSRTAGADTQYF; j_gene: TRBJ2-3; v_gene: TRBV7-9; abundance: once; d_gene: -
CDR3nt: TGCAGCGTTGTATTCATTATGAACACTGAAGCTTTCTTT; CDR3aa: CSVVFIMNTEAFF; j_gene: TRBJ1-1; v_gene: TRBV29-1; abundance: -; d_gene: -
CDR3nt: TGTGCCAGTAGCGGAGGACAGATGTTGGCCGGGGAGCTGTTTTTT; CDR3aa: CASSGGQMLAGELFF; j_gene: TRBJ2-2; v_gene: TRBV19; abundance: -; d_gene: -
CDR3nt: TGCGCCAGCAGCTCTAGGCCTAATGAAAAACTGTTTTTT; CDR3aa: CASSSRPNEKLFF; j_gene: TRBJ1-4; v_gene: TRBV5-1; abundance: once; d_gene: -
CDR3nt: TGTGCCAGCACCGAACAGGGGGCGACCGGGGCCAACGTCCTGACTTTC; CDR3aa: CASTEQGATGANVLTF; j_gene: TRBJ2-6; v_gene: TRBV11-2; abundance: -; d_gene: TRBD1
CDR3nt: TGCGCCAGCAGCTTGGGACTAGCGGTTAACACCTACGAGCAGTACTTC; CDR3aa: CASSLGLAVNTYEQYF; j_gene: TRBJ2-7; v_gene: TRBV5-1; abundance: -; d_gene: TRBD2
CDR3nt: TGTGCCAGCAGTGTCCCAGTGGGGGCAGGCGCCAAAAACATTCAGTACTTC; CDR3aa: CASSVPVGAGAKNIQYF; j_gene: TRBJ2-4; v_gene: TRBV2; abundance: -; d_gene: -
CDR3nt: TGTGCCAGCAGTGATTTGATAAGCACAGATACGCAGTATTTT; CDR3aa: CASSDLISTDTQYF; j_gene: TRBJ2-3; v_gene: TRBV2; abundance: -; d_gene: -
CDR3nt: TGCGCCAGCAGCTTGATTGGGCTAGCTGAGACCCAGTACTTC; CDR3aa: CASSLIGLAETQYF; j_gene: TRBJ2-5; v_gene: TRBV5-1; abundance: -; d_gene: -
CDR3nt: TGTGCCAGCAGACGGACACCTAGCACAGATACGCAGTATTTT; CDR3aa: CASRRTPSTDTQYF; j_gene: TRBJ2-3; v_gene: TRBV6-1; abundance: -; d_gene: -
CDR3nt: TGTGCCTGGAGTGACAGCGAAAGCTCCTACGAGCAGTACTTC; CDR3aa: CAWSDSESSYEQYF; j_gene: TRBJ2-7; v_gene: TRBV30; abundance: -; d_gene: -
CDR3nt: TGTGCCAGCAGCTTAGGGCGACTAGCGGGAGAAAGAAAGACAGATACGCAGTATTTT; CDR3aa: CASSLGRLAGERKTDTQYF; j_gene: TRBJ2-3; v_gene: TRBV7-9; abundance: -; d_gene: TRBD2
CDR3nt: TGTGCCAGCAGCGGGGGACTAGCCCAAGAGACCCAGTACTTC; CDR3aa: CASSGGLAQETQYF; j_gene: TRBJ2-5; v_gene: TRBV7-2; abundance: -; d_gene: TRBD2
CDR3nt: TGTGCCAGCAGCTTAAACCCCGGACTCACCGGGGAGCTGTTTTTT; CDR3aa: CASSLNPGLTGELFF; j_gene: TRBJ2-2; v_gene: TRBV7-6; abundance: few; d_gene: -
CDR3nt: TGTGCCTGGGGGCCCCAGAACGGTGAAAAACTGTTTTTT; CDR3aa: CAWGPQNGEKLFF; j_gene: TRBJ1-4; v_gene: TRBV30; abundance: -; d_gene: -
CDR3nt: TGTGCCAGCAGCCGCCGGGACAGGGGCTACGAGCAGTACTTC; CDR3aa: CASSRRDRGYEQYF; j_gene: TRBJ2-7; v_gene: TRBV28; abundance: -; d_gene: TRBD1
CDR3nt: TGTGCCAGCAGCTTCAGACAGGGGGCGGGGGATACGCAGTATTTT; CDR3aa: CASSFRQGAGDTQYF; j_gene: TRBJ2-3; v_gene: TRBV11-2; abundance: -; d_gene: TRBD1
CDR3nt: TGCGCCAGCAGCCAGCAAATGGGGGGTGATACGCAGTATTTT; CDR3aa: CASSQQMGGDTQYF; j_gene: TRBJ2-3; v_gene: TRBV4-1; abundance: -; d_gene: -
CDR3nt: TGCGCCAGCAGCTTGGCTACTAGCGGGAGTACAGATACGCAGTATTTT; CDR3aa: CASSLATSGSTDTQYF; j_gene: TRBJ2-3; v_gene: TRBV5-1; abundance: -; d_gene: TRBD2
CDR3nt: TGTGCCAGCAGTCCCCCGGGACAGCTAAACACTGAAGCTTTCTTT; CDR3aa: CASSPPGQLNTEAFF; j_gene: TRBJ1-1; v_gene: TRBV6-6; abundance: -; d_gene: TRBD1
CDR3nt: TGTGCCAGCAGCCTCCGGGCCCCCTCTGGGGCCAACGTCCTGACTTTC; CDR3aa: CASSLRAPSGANVLTF; j_gene: TRBJ2-6; v_gene: TRBV5-4; abundance: -; d_gene: -
CDR3nt: TGTGCCAGCAGAGCTTCGACCCAAATGATTAAGCAGTACTTC; CDR3aa: CASRASTQMIKQYF; j_gene: TRBJ2-7; v_gene: TRBV6-1; abundance: -; d_gene: -
CDR3nt: TGTGCCAGCAGTGACCGACAGGGGGTGGGAGAGACCCAGTACTTC; CDR3aa: CASSDRQGVGETQYF; j_gene: TRBJ2-5; v_gene: TRBV25-1; abundance: -; d_gene: TRBD1
CDR3nt: TGTGCCAGCAGTGGGAGGCAGGGCGGTGGCTACACCTTC; CDR3aa: CASSGRQGGGYTF; j_gene: TRBJ1-2; v_gene: TRBV6-4; abundance: -; d_gene: -
CDR3nt: TGTGCCAGCAGCACGAGACAGGCCTCTGGGGCCAACGTCCTGACTTTC; CDR3aa: CASSTRQASGANVLTF; j_gene: TRBJ2-6; v_gene: TRBV7-9; abundance: -; d_gene: -
CDR3nt: TGTGCCAGCAGCTTGGCAGGGGCTAGCACAGATACGCAGTATTTT; CDR3aa: CASSLAGASTDTQYF; j_gene: TRBJ2-3; v_gene: TRBV11-3; abundance: once; d_gene: -
CDR3nt: TGTGCCAGCAGCTTATTCCGAGACAGGGTTATTGAAAAACTGTTTTTT; CDR3aa: CASSLFRDRVIEKLFF; j_gene: TRBJ1-4; v_gene: TRBV7-8; abundance: -; d_gene: TRBD1
CDR3nt: TGTGCCAGCGTCGGCAGCACCTACGAGCAGTACTTC; CDR3aa: CASVGSTYEQYF; j_gene: TRBJ2-7; v_gene: TRBV28; abundance: -; d_gene: -
CDR3nt: TGTGCCAGCAGCCGTTCCCAATCCGAAGGACTAGCGGGGAGGGACCAAGAGACCCAGTACTTC; CDR3aa: CASSRSQSEGLAGRDQETQYF; j_gene: TRBJ2-5; v_gene: TRBV4-2; abundance: once; d_gene: TRBD2
CDR3nt: TGTGCCAGCCACGGGACAGGTTATTCCTACGAGCAGTACTTC; CDR3aa: CASHGTGYSYEQYF; j_gene: TRBJ2-7; v_gene: TRBV28; abundance: -; d_gene: TRBD1
CDR3nt: TGTGCCAGCAGCGATGGTTGGGGAGGGCCCCCGGGGGTATACAATGAGCAGTTCTTC; CDR3aa: CASSDGWGGPPGVYNEQFF; j_gene: TRBJ2-1; v_gene: TRBV7-3; abundance: -; d_gene: TRBD2
CDR3nt: TGTGCCACCTCGCCTGGCGGCGACAATGAGCAGTTCTTC; CDR3aa: CATSPGGDNEQFF; j_gene: TRBJ2-1; v_gene: TRBV10-3; abundance: -; d_gene: -
CDR3nt: TGTGCCAGCAGCCAAGTAGGTGAGGACCCTGAAGCTTTCTTT; CDR3aa: CASSQVGEDPEAFF; j_gene: TRBJ1-1; v_gene: TRBV4-2; abundance: -; d_gene: -
CDR3nt: TGTGCCAGCAGTGCTCGGAGATGGGAAAAACTGTTTTTT; CDR3aa: CASSARRWEKLFF; j_gene: TRBJ1-4; v_gene: TRBV28; abundance: -; d_gene: -
CDR3nt: TGTGCCAGCAGCGAGACACCCAACACTGAAGCTTTCTTT; CDR3aa: CASSETPNTEAFF; j_gene: TRBJ1-1; v_gene: TRBV9; abundance: -; d_gene: -
CDR3nt: TGTGCCAGCTCACCAGCGGACCTAGGCTACGAGCAGTACTTC; CDR3aa: CASSPADLGYEQYF; j_gene: TRBJ2-7; v_gene: TRBV18; abundance: -; d_gene: -
CDR3nt: TGTGCCAGCAGTGATCCCCCGGGGACTAGCGGGAGGCCCAATGAGCAGTTCTTC; CDR3aa: CASSDPPGTSGRPNEQFF; j_gene: TRBJ2-1; v_gene: TRBV25-1; abundance: -; d_gene: TRBD2